This T cell receptor beta chain was sequenced in a study of T cell responses to AZD1222 COVID-19 vaccine. CDR3 length: 14 amino acids. The germline gives CDR1 LGHNA, CDR2 YNFKEQ. The V gene lost 6 bases and the J gene lost 3 bases, with 14 bases spanning the gap. This table comes from immunoSEQ multiplex PCR, and its TCRdb copy is limited to in-frame clones, with some not included. The sample includes about 200,000 clones, roughly nine tenths of them seen just once. The sequence came from an adult who received the AZD1222 COVID-19 vaccine. Here the sequenced sample was peripheral blood, taken 28 days after the second AZD1222 dose. J is TRBJ1-2 and V is TRBV4-2, with D possibly matching TRBD1 (5 bases). CDR3 loop: CASRRAETDYGYTF. The CDR3 DNA follows: TGTGCCAGCAGGAGGGCCGAGACAGACTATGGCTACACCTTC.